The TCR beta chain described here comes from a study of CD8 T cells in Susac syndrome (dated by TCRdb to about 2019). Broadly, across the study: Of the Susac syndrome patients who were sequenced, about 6 had clinically active disease and roughly 8 were in clinical remission. The clonality of the CD8+ T cell repertoire was compared across approximately eleven healthy donors, around 14 Susac syndrome patients and around 15 multiple sclerosis patients. Susac syndrome patients were therapy-naive, on corticosteroids (some also receiving IVIg), or on IVIg alone at blood withdrawal. Repertoire sequencing was used to test whether CD8+ T cell activation and differentiation in Susac syndrome was antigen driven.

About this clonotype: Its specific antigen is unknown. Qualities for individual bases were not recorded, and no much larger clone is one base off.

High-throughput TCR beta sequencing profiled peripheral blood CD8+ and CD4+ T cells from healthy donors, Susac syndrome patients and multiple sclerosis patients. Recently defined diagnostic criteria for definite or probable disease were met by the Susac syndrome patients. Bulk CD8+ and CD4+ T cells were purified by magnetic negative isolation, while CD8+ TEMRA cells were enriched using FACS. Blood was collected in EDTA tubes and processed within 24 hours, with PBMCs isolated through density gradient centrifugation. PBMCs intended for TCR sequencing were cryopreserved in liquid nitrogen and were subsequently thawed in a 37 degrees C water bath. Purity of sorted or isolated CD4+, CD8+ and CD8+ TEMRA cells was at least 90%. General conclusions and limits of the study: Clonal expansion was seen in Susac syndrome CD8+ repertoires, peaking in CD8+ TEMRA cells and being greater in clinically active patients than in remitting ones. Roughly 15 and five Susac-specific public clones were found in the total CD8+ and CD8+ TEMRA repertoires, respectively. The number of individuals in the TCR sequencing and HLA analysis was recognized as being relatively small.

From the cysteine up to the phenylalanine, the CDR3 has a length of 15 residues. Only the CDR3 region is kept as DNA, spanning 45 bases read in frame from base 1. From a lookup of the germline V gene, CDR1 and CDR2 are SGHDT and YYEEEE. V drops 4 bases and J drops 0 bases, leaving 11 bases in between. RNA was extracted using the RNeasy kit, and about 0.45 to 1 ug of the RNA was reverse transcribed with random hexamers. TCR beta CDR3 regions were amplified with the immunoSEQ multiplex PCR assay covering 54 Vbeta and 13 Jbeta segments. Bias from PCR amplification was corrected by using a synthetic template baseline for primer optimization and for computational correction. The study's processing was this. Reads were annotated to V, D and J genes per IMGT and analyzed with immunoSEQ Analyzer, keeping only productive sequences. To calculate clonality, Shannon entropy was normalized by log2 of the number of productive unique sequences and then subtracted from one. For each patient and control, public and private clones were evaluated within the 100 most prevalent clones. Clones were defined as Susac-specific if absent from the healthy and MS cohorts, from 1052 published viral clones and from other ImmuneACCESS disease sequences. TCRdb reran the public reads through fastp at Q25 and MiXCR, keeping productive beta chains. Each entry merges the rows of one CDR3 protein and shows their most common DNA and genes. TCRdb assigned the V and J calls; the authors' analysis was not used. This sample gives roughly 88,000 distinct CDR3 sequences in total; 95% to 96% of them show up just once. The ten largest account for around 0.41% of the sample.

This chain is built from TRBV5-6 and TRBJ2-1; there is no confident call for the D gene. Sample: CD8+ T cells from PBMCs. The clonotype comes from a human donor with Susac syndrome. The CDR3 protein sequence reads: CASSPDMSSYNEQFF. The bases read TGTGCCAGCAGCCCCGACATGAGCTCCTACAATGAGCAGTTCTTC.